This T cell receptor (beta chain) was sequenced for a study of control samples from healthy donors and cancer patients. This CDR3 contains 17 residues. Germline V gene lookup returns CDR1 LGHDT and CDR2 YNNKEL (reference sequence). J was trimmed by 7 bases and V by 4 bases; bases with no gene match: 11. Here immunoSEQ multiplex PCR was the method, and the copy in TCRdb shows in-frame clones only, minus some. The data contain hundreds of thousands of clones, 90% of them singletons. Source material: PBMCs. This clonotype originated in a man in his forties with head and neck cancer. The chain joins TRBV3-1 (or the pseudogene TRBV3-2) to TRBJ2-1; 12 bases agree with TRBD1. The CDR3, as DNA: TGTGCCAGCAGCCGGCGAAGGGACAGGGGGCAGGGGAATGAGCAGTTCTTC. As protein: CASSRRRDRGQGNEQFF.